This T cell receptor beta chain was profiled in a study of blood T cells in healthy people across ages. A sample-barcoded 5' primer and a J-beta primer mix were used in a second PCR of about 7 to 12 cycles. No fewer than 3 million CDR3-containing paired-end reads came from each sample. Each CDR3 protein gets one entry after TCRdb re-called the 5' RACE reads with MiXCR. In the table there are about 780,000 distinct CDR3 sequences, about 42% of which are singletons. The V gene's germline CDR1 is SEHNR and CDR2 FQNEAQ (reference sequence). The V gene lost 1 base and the J gene lost 0 bases, with 11 bases spanning the gap. CDR3 length equals 16 residues. This clonotype has at least ten counts.

This chain connects TRBV7-9 to TRBJ2-3; TRBD2 is a possible D gene (7 bases). The sequencing input was blood. This TCR came from an elderly man in good health. The CDR3: CASSLGAGASTDTQYF. The CDR3 bases are TGTGCCAGCAGCTTAGGGGCGGGGGCCAGCACAGATACGCAGTATTTT.